This T cell receptor beta chain derives from a study of cytomegalovirus exposure and HLA in healthy donors. Concerning this clone: What it binds is unknown.

The PCR used 60 Vbeta and 13 Jbeta primers. Assay used: immunoSEQ multiplex PCR; TCRdb lists only in-frame clones, some missing. The repertoire holds 200,000 to 250,000 clones, with roughly 80% as singletons. The study, taken as a whole, reports: A likely sequencing artifact accounted for one observed cluster of highly shared sequence variants. An ancestry cluster, one associated with Asian ancestry, reportedly showed fewer N-insertions than the approximately 670-donor mean in a later analysis.

What was sequenced was PBMCs. This clonotype was sampled from a woman aged 40 to 50 in good health and CMV-seropositive.

Here the CDR3 reads CASRAKGAGEQYF. The CDR3 nucleotides read TGTGCCAGCCGGGCCAAGGGGGCAGGAGAGCAGTACTTC. V gene TRBV6-5 combines with J gene TRBJ2-7, with 7 positions matching TRBD1. Losses at the gene ends were 8 bases for V and 7 bases for J; bases not matched to a gene: 11. Per germline, CDR1 MNHEY and CDR2 SVGAGI. The CDR3 runs to 13 residues.